This entry describes one TCR beta chain. The data were produced by immunoSEQ multiplex PCR, yet TCRdb's version contains in-frame clones alone and is incomplete. Altogether around 260,000 clones are present, 85% to 90% being singletons, with the ten largest covering roughly 14%. Unmatched junction bases numbered 2, after V lost 6 bases and J lost 4 bases. Germline loops: CDR1 SNHLY, CDR2 FYNNEI. This CDR3 region has 13 residues. This record comes from a study of blood T cell repertoires in COVID-19. Across the study: In each case, the material was cDNA or gDNA derived from T cells, B-cell-depleted T cells, or PBMCs.

The specimen was peripheral blood. This receptor was identified in a human donor in a cohort sampled during active COVID-19. V usage is TRBV2 and J usage is TRBJ2-1; 8 bases align to TRBD1. The CDR3 bases are TGTGCCAGCAGGGGGACAGGATACAATGAGCAGTTCTTC. As protein: CASRGTGYNEQFF.